The T cell receptor (beta chain) under discussion was sequenced for a study of healthy donors' naive CD4 and CD8 T cells. About the study: TCR alpha primers covered all functional IMGT alpha gene variants. Findings and limits, study-wide: Positive CDR3 charge linked to CD4+ cells, negative to CD8+ cells. Most V and J genes were reportedly biased between naive CD4+ and CD8+ cells.

Comments on this clonotype: Its target is unknown.

TCR libraries were built from roughly 0.5 ug of total RNA by linear amplification. Under the authors' procedure: Some 78,000 TCR alpha transcripts were sequenced from four or five healthy donors. TCRdb re-called the reads with MiXCR, one entry per CDR3 protein. V and J calls and clone size were set by TCRdb, not the authors. The sample has about 200,000 distinct CDR3 sequences; 74% are singletons. CDR1 is MNHEY and CDR2 is SVGAGI in the germline V gene. The CDR3 sequence is 14 residues long. V lost 7 bases, J lost 4 bases, and 14 bases lay in between. This receptor was identified in a pool of human donors in good health; the sample pools cells from several healthy donors. This sequence joins TRBV6-5 and TRBJ2-1; the D gene could be TRBD1 or TRBD2 (6 bases each). Sequenced material: naive CD4+ and CD8+ T cells sorted from blood, pooled from several donors. The CDR3 region has the DNA TGTGCCAGCACCCCTAGGGGGGTGTACAATGAGCAGTTCTTC. Translating it yields CASTPRGVYNEQFF.